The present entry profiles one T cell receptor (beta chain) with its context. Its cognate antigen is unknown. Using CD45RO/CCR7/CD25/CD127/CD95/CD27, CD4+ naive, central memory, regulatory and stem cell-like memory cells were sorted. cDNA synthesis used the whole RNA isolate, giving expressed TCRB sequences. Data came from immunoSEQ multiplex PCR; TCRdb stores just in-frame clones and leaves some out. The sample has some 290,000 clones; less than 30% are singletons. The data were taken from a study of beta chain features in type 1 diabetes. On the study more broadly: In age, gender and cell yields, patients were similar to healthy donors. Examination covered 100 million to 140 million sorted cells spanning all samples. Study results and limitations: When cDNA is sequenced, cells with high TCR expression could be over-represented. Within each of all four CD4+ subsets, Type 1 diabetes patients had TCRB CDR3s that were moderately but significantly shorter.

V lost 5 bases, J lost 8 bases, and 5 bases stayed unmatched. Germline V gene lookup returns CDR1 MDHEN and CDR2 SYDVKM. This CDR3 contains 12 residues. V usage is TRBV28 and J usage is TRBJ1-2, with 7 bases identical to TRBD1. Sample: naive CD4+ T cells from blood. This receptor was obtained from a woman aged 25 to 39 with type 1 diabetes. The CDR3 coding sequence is TGTGCCAGCAGTGGACAGGTCCGGGGCTACACCTTC. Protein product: CASSGQVRGYTF.